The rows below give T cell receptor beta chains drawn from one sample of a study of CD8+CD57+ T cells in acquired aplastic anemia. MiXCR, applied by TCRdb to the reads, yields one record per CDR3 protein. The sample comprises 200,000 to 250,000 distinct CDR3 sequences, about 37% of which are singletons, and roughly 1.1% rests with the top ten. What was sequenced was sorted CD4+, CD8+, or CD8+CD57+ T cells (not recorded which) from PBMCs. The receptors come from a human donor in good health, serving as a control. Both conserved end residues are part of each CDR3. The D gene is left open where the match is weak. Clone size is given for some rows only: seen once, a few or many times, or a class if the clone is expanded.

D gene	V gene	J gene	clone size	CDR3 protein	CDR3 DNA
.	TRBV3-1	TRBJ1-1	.	CASSPPGDTGAFF	TGTGCCAGCAGCCCACCGGGGGATACTGGAGCTTTCTTT
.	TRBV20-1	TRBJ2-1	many	CSASSGSKQFF	TGCAGTGCTAGTTCTGGGTCCAAGCAGTTCTTC
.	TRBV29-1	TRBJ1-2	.	CSVRGEEGYTF	TGCAGCGTTCGGGGTGAGGAGGGCTACACCTTC
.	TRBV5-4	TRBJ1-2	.	CASSLKDSRRLF	TGTGCCAGCAGCTTGAAGGACTCCCGACGTCTTTTC
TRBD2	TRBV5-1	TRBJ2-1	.	CASSLAGTRYNEQFF	TGCGCCAGCAGCTTGGCAGGGACTAGGTACAATGAGCAGTTCTTC
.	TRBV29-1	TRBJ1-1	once	CSVEGFSKAFF	TGCAGCGTTGAGGGGTTCTCTAAAGCTTTCTTT
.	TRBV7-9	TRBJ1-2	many	CASSLDDGYTF	TGTGCCAGCAGCTTAGACGATGGCTACACCTTC
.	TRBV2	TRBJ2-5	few	CASTPWGGPRETQYF	TGTGCCAGCACCCCCTGGGGGGGGCCTCGAGAGACCCAGTACTTC
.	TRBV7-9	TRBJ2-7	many	CASSLEKGGSYEQYF	TGTGCCAGCAGCTTAGAGAAAGGCGGTTCCTACGAGCAGTACTTC
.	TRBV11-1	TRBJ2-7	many	CASSPRFWGPFSYEQYF	TGTGCCAGCAGCCCCCGGTTTTGGGGGCCCTTCTCCTACGAGCAGTACTTC
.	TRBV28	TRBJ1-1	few	CASSLSKGGEAFF	TGTGCCAGCAGTTTAAGCAAGGGGGGTGAAGCTTTCTTT
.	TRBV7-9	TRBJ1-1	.	CASSLDRNTGAFF	TGTGCTAGCAGCTTAGACAGGAACACTGGAGCTTTCTTT
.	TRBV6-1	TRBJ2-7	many	CASRETTREQYF	TGTGCCAGCAGGGAGACTACTCGGGAGCAGTACTTC
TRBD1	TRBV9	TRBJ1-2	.	CASSGLRDRERGYTF	TGTGCCAGCAGCGGACTCCGGGACAGGGAACGTGGCTACACCTTC
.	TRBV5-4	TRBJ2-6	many	CASSLSGSGANVLTF	TGTGCCAGCAGCTTGAGCGGCTCTGGGGCCAACGTCCTGACTTTC
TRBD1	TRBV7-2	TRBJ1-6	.	CANSSPGTVYSPLHF	TGTGCCAACAGCTCACCCGGGACAGTTTATTCACCCCTCCACTTT
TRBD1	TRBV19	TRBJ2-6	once	CASRRGTAGANVLTF	TGTGCCAGTAGACGTGGGACAGCTGGGGCCAACGTCCTGACTTTC
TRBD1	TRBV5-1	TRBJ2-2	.	CASSSRDRVWELFF	TGCGCCAGCAGCTCACGGGACAGGGTATGGGAGCTGTTTTTT
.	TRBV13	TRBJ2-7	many	CASSRKISSYEQYF	TGTGCCAGCAGTCGAAAAATCAGCTCCTACGAGCAGTACTTC
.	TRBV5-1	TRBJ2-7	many	CASSLGQSYEQYF	TGCGCCAGCAGCTTGGGACAGTCCTACGAGCAGTACTTC